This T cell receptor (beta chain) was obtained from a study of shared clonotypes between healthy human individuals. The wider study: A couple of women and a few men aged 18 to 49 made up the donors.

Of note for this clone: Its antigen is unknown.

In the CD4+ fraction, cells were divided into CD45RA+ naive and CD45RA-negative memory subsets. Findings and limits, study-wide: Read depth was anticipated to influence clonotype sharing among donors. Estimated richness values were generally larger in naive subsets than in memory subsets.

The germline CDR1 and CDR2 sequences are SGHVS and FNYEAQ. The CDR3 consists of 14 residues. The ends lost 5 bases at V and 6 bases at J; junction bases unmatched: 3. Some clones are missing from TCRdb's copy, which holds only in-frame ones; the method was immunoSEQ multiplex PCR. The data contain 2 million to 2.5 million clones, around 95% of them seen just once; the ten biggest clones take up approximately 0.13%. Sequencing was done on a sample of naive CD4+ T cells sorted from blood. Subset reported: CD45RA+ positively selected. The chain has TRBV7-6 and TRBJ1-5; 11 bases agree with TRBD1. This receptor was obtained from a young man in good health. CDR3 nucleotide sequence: TGTGCCAGCAGCCCCGGGACAGGGGGTCAGCCCCAGCATTTT. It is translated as CASSPGTGGQPQHF.